The 29 T cell receptor beta chains listed next were all sequenced from one sample in a study of identifying expanded T cells in peripheral blood. The repertoire was sequenced with immunoSEQ multiplex PCR; TCRdb's copy has only in-frame clones and lacks some. The table lists approximately 100,000 clones, about 89% of them singletons. Sequences were obtained from blood. Every receptor here comes from a person aged 18 to 75 in good health.

The chain carries TRBV9 and TRBJ1-3; no firm D call. V lost 0 bases to trimming and J lost 1 base, with 5 bases between them. The CDR3 contains 14 residues. Germline V gene lookup returns CDR1 SGDLS and CDR2 YYNGEE. DNA of the CDR3: TGTGCCAGCAGCGTAGAGGGTTCTGGAAACACCATATATTTT. Its protein is CASSVEGSGNTIYF.

This chain connects TRBV27 to TRBJ2-7, with D perhaps TRBD1 (5 bases). CDR3 length: 15 residues. CDR1 and CDR2 (germline): MNHEY, SMNVEV (reference sequence). Trimming removed 4 bases from V and 4 bases from J, with 17 bases in between. For the CDR3, the DNA is TGTGCCAGCAGTTCCAGGAAGGGGCTCCAATACGAGCAGTACTTC. This translates into CASSSRKGLQYEQYF.

This clone appeared a few times. This chain uses TRBV5-4 with TRBJ1-2; a weak D match, TRBD1 (6 bases). The germline V gene encodes CDR1 SGHNT and CDR2 YYREEE (reference sequence). There are 13 residues in the CDR3. V lost 4 bases and J lost 8, with 15 bases in between. Here the CDR3 DNA reads TGTGCCAGCAGCAAAGTGGGGGGCTGGGGCTACACCTTC. The encoded protein is CASSKVGGWGYTF.

V usage is TRBV6-1 and J usage is TRBJ2-5; 8 nucleotides agree with TRBD2. The germline V gene encodes CDR1 MNHNS and CDR2 SASEGT. V dropped 7 bases and J dropped 1; count of bases not matched to a gene: 5. The CDR3 extends over 14 amino acids. The CDR3: CASTFGGVQETQYF. CDR3 nucleotide sequence: TGTGCCAGCACCTTCGGGGGGGTCCAAGAGACCCAGTACTTC.

The chain's CDR3 is CASRPHGGTGVQETQYF. The CDR3 nucleotides are TGTGCAAGTCGCCCTCACGGGGGGACAGGGGTTCAAGAGACCCAGTACTTC. The rearrangement joins TRBV12-2 to TRBJ2-5; TRBD1 is the table's D call and was not checked against the DNA. TRBV12-2 is assigned pseudogene status. The length of the CDR3 is 17 residues.

The chain has TRBV9 and TRBJ2-5; 8 positions agree with TRBD2. Losses at the gene ends were 4 bases for V and 7 bases for J; bases not matched to a gene: 9. Germline loops: CDR1 SGDLS, CDR2 YYNGEE. The CDR3 is 14 amino acids. The CDR3 region has the DNA TGTGCCAGCAGCTTCGGGCCGAGCGGGGGGACCCAGTACTTC. It specifies CASSFGPSGGTQYF.

The chain couples TRBV7-6 to TRBJ2-2; tentatively, D is TRBD1 or TRBD2 (5 bases each). Deletions cut 4 bases from V and 0 bases from J, with 15 bases between. This CDR3 region has 17 residues. Germline values: CDR1 SGHVS, CDR2 FNYEAQ. The CDR3 DNA reads TGTGCCAGCAGCTCCCCCCCGCTGGGGGCGAACACCGGGGAGCTGTTTTTT. Its translation: CASSSPPLGANTGELFF.

This clone was picked up a small number of times. The rearrangement joins TRBV7-8 to TRBJ1-2; D is possibly TRBD1 (5 bases). The germline V gene encodes CDR1 SGHVS and CDR2 FQNEAQ. This CDR3 is built from 15 residues. V lost 4 bases and J 2 bases, leaving 14 bases between the germline ends. The chain's CDR3 is CASSSGGGENYGYTF. DNA for the CDR3: TGTGCCAGCAGCTCCGGTGGAGGGGAGAACTATGGCTACACCTTC.

The rearrangement joins TRBV7-2 to TRBJ1-1; no clear D gene. Trimming took off 3 bases at V and 2 bases at J, with 7 bases between the two ends. This CDR3 has 13 amino acids. Germline CDR1 reads SGHTA; CDR2 reads FQGNSA. The CDR3 protein is CASSFVLNTEAFF. Written as DNA, the CDR3 is TGTGCCAGCAGCTTCGTCCTTAACACTGAAGCTTTCTTT.

J is TRBJ2-6 and V is TRBV18; the D call may be TRBD1 or TRBD2 (5 bases each). The V gene lost 5 bases and the J gene lost 0 bases, with 11 bases spanning the gap. The CDR3 spans 16 residues. Germline CDR1 is KGHSH and CDR2 is LQKENI. The CDR3 DNA reads as TGTGCCAGCTCATCCACCGGGGCCTCTGGGGCCAACGTCCTGACTTTC. It specifies CASSSTGASGANVLTF.

CDR3: CASSFGQGENEKLFF. In DNA, the CDR3 is TGTGCCAGCAGCTTCGGTCAGGGGGAGAATGAAAAACTGTTTTTT. The genes are TRBV5-6 and TRBJ1-4, with TRBD1 matching over 7 bases. There are 15 residues in the CDR3. V lost 2 bases, J lost 5 bases, and 6 bases stayed unmatched. The germline V gene encodes CDR1 SGHDT and CDR2 YYEEEE.

The V gene is TRBV30, the J gene TRBJ1-1, with D uncertain. The CDR3 is 12 amino acids. Germline assignment: CDR1 GTSNPN and CDR2 SVGIG (reference sequence). V lost 2 bases and J lost 4, with 8 bases in between. CDR3 nucleotides: TGTGCCTGGAGTATCCTAGGCACTGAAGCTTTCTTT. Protein sequence: CAWSILGTEAFF.

This rearrangement joins TRBV28 to TRBJ1-5; the match to TRBD1 covers 7 bases. After removal of 10 bases from V and 11 bases from J, the junction contained 8 bases not matched to a gene. The germline V gene has CDR1 MDHEN and CDR2 SYDVKM. This CDR3 has 11 amino acids. The CDR3: CATSRGLTQHF. The CDR3 region has the DNA TGTGCCACCTCGAGGGGGCTGACCCAGCATTTT.

The chain carries TRBV7-9 and TRBJ1-2; tentative D call: TRBD1 (6 bases). Per the germline V gene, CDR1 is SEHNR and CDR2 is FQNEAQ (reference sequence). V was pared by 4 bases and J by 2 bases, with 11 bases between. The CDR3 covers 14 residues. The CDR3 is CASSSPGANYGYTF. The CDR3 bases are TGTGCCAGCAGCTCCCCGGGGGCAAACTATGGCTACACCTTC.

The V call is TRBV5-4, the J call TRBJ2-2; D not certain. Between the trimmed V and J ends, which lost 4 bases and 5 bases, there was a span of 9 bases. The length of the CDR3 is 13 residues. Germline V gene sequence: CDR1 SGHNT, CDR2 YYREEE (reference sequence). CDR3 sequence: CASSPARTGELFF. In nucleotides, the CDR3 is TGTGCCAGCAGCCCGGCCCGGACCGGGGAGCTGTTTTTT.

The chain links TRBV5-1 to TRBJ2-7, with D tentatively TRBD2 (6 bases). V was shortened by 2 bases and J by 4 bases, with 16 bases between the two germline ends. Per germline, CDR1 SGHRS and CDR2 YFSETQ. The CDR3 covers 15 residues. CDR3 bases: TGCGCCAGCAGCTTAACCGGGACTGGATTATACGAGCAGTACTTC. This encodes CASSLTGTGLYEQYF.

The chain has TRBV7-2 and TRBJ2-2; D may be TRBD1 or TRBD2 (6 bases each). V lost 6 bases, J lost 7 bases, and 18 bases lay in between. The CDR3 runs to 15 residues. Looked up from germline, CDR1 is SGHTA and CDR2 is FQGNSA. The CDR3 sequence is CASRKNEGGGGELFF. CDR3 in DNA: TGTGCCAGCAGAAAAAACGAGGGGGGCGGCGGGGAGCTGTTTTTT.

V is TRBV5-4 and J is TRBJ1-1; TRBD1 is a possible D gene (5 bases). Trimming took 4 bases from V and 6 from J, leaving 19 bases between them. CDR3 length: 15 amino acids. Per germline, CDR1 SGHNT and CDR2 YYREEE (reference sequence). CDR3 residues: CASSLAGTPDSEAFF. The CDR3 bases are TGTGCCAGCAGCCTCGCGGGGACCCCGGACTCTGAAGCTTTCTTT.

The chain links TRBV7-9 to TRBJ1-4; no clear D. The germline V gene has CDR1 SEHNR and CDR2 FQNEAQ (reference sequence). The CDR3 spans 14 residues. The V end was cut by 5 bases, the J end by 4 bases, with 11 bases between. The CDR3 here is CASSEREINEKLFF. The CDR3, as DNA: TGTGCCAGCAGCGAAAGGGAAATTAATGAAAAACTGTTTTTT.

The chain has TRBV2 and TRBJ1-4; D gene ambiguous. V was trimmed by 4 bases and J by 0 bases, leaving 12 bases between them. The CDR3 runs 16 residues. Germline assignment: CDR1 SNHLY and CDR2 FYNNEI. CDR3 DNA sequence: TGTGCCAGCAGTGCCCCCTTGCCGACAACTAATGAAAAACTGTTTTTT. Encoded protein: CASSAPLPTTNEKLFF.

The CDR3 sequence is CASPLGGAGSGNTIYF. In DNA form, the CDR3 reads TGCGCCAGCCCGTTGGGGGGGGCCGGCTCTGGAAACACCATATATTTT. This sequence joins TRBV4-3 and TRBJ1-3; D may be TRBD1 (6 bases). V lost 8 bases and J lost 0, with 17 bases in between. Per the germline V gene, CDR1 is LGHNA and CDR2 is YSLEER. The CDR3 is 16 residues long.

The rearrangement uses TRBV4-1 and TRBJ2-5; D is unresolved. The CDR3 sequence is 17 residues long. The V gene lost 0 bases and the J gene lost 9 bases, with 23 bases spanning the gap. Germline CDR1 is MGHRA and CDR2 is YSYEKL. The CDR3 nucleotides read TGCGCCAGCAGCCAAGAGCTGAGATCACGAGAAGTTGGGGCCCAGTACTTC. Protein: CASSQELRSREVGAQYF.

This chain uses TRBV2 with TRBJ1-6; weak D call: TRBD1 (5 bases). Trimming pared 6 bases from V and 0 bases from J, leaving 15 bases between. The CDR3 has 17 residues. Germline V gives CDR1 SNHLY, CDR2 FYNNEI. This CDR3 reads CASSPRGGSSYNSPLHF. The DNA of the CDR3 is TGTGCCAGCAGCCCCCGGGGGGGGAGCTCCTATAATTCACCCCTCCACTTT.

V is TRBV5-1 and J is TRBJ2-1; D unclear. The CDR3 is 13 residues long. Trimming took 3 bases from V and 2 from J, leaving 6 bases between them. CDR1 is SGHRS and CDR2 is YFSETQ in the germline V gene. In DNA, the CDR3 is TGCGCCAGCAGCTCACCCCCCTACAATGAGCAGTTCTTC. This gives the protein CASSSPPYNEQFF.

The chain carries TRBV7-2 and TRBJ1-5; D gene ambiguous. The CDR3 sequence is 13 residues long. Trimming cost V 2 bases and J 3 bases, with 5 bases left between them. Germline values: CDR1 SGHTA, CDR2 FQGNSA. The CDR3 here is CASSLTSNQPQHF. The CDR3 nucleotides are TGTGCCAGCAGCTTAACTTCCAATCAGCCCCAGCATTTT.

The J gene is TRBJ1-5, the V gene TRBV2; no clear D. V was pared by 2 bases and J by 5 bases, with 10 bases between. The CDR3 is 14 amino acids. From germline, CDR1 is SNHLY and CDR2 FYNNEI. The CDR3 DNA reads TGTGCCAGCAGTGAATCAGGTCGGTATCAGCCCCAGCATTTT. This encodes CASSESGRYQPQHF.

The chain is built from TRBV19 and TRBJ1-2; a weak D match, TRBD1 (5 bases). CDR1 is LNHDA, CDR2 SQIVND, per germline (reference sequence). The germline V and J ends were trimmed by 5 bases and 5 bases, with 21 bases remaining between them. This CDR3 is 16 amino acids long. The CDR3 nucleotides are TGTGCCAGTAGTCCCACTGGACACCCAGGGAATTATGGCTACACCTTC. Residues: CASSPTGHPGNYGYTF.

This clone is a singleton in its sample. The rearrangement links TRBV10-3 to TRBJ2-4, with D perhaps TRBD1 (5 bases). CDR1 and CDR2 from the germline V gene are ENHRY and SYGVKD. Trimming removed 4 bases from V and 5 bases from J, with 24 bases in between. This CDR3 is built from 18 residues. The CDR3 loop is CAISGQGSPSLRENIQYF. Written as DNA, the CDR3 is TGTGCCATCAGTGGGCAGGGAAGCCCGTCCCTACGAGAAAACATTCAGTACTTC.

This chain links TRBV28 with TRBJ2-3, with D possibly called TRBD1 or TRBD2 (6 bases each). Trimming left V 0 bases short and J 4 bases short, with 14 bases between. Germline CDR1 MDHEN, CDR2 SYDVKM. This CDR3 has 16 residues. As DNA, the CDR3 is TGTGCCAGCAGTTTATGGGCCGGGGGCAGGTCAGATACGCAGTATTTT. Translated: CASSLWAGGRSDTQYF.